This T cell receptor beta chain was sequenced in a study of low-dose radiotherapy and immunotherapy resistance in tumors. Study in general: Cohort 1 was given 0.5 Gy fractions every 2 weeks, 6.5 Gy in total. Over 26 weeks, cohort 2 got 1 Gy every two weeks, reaching 13 Gy. One day before radiation and immunotherapy, intravenous cyclophosphamide 200 mg/m2 was administered, with this repeated every two weeks.

This clonotype has a count of ten or more. Primers targeting TRAV and TRBV primed first-strand cDNA, covering alpha and beta chains. With a V-primer adapter and a constant-region primer, TCRs were amplified for roughly 21 PCR cycles. TCRdb analysed the reads with MiXCR anew, one entry per CDR3 protein. The table lists about 64,000 distinct CDR3 sequences, about 26% of them singletons. CDR3 size: 15 residues. The ends were cut back, 1 base at V and 4 bases at J, with 11 bases in the middle. CDR1 and CDR2 from the germline V gene are SGHTA and FQGNSA. Time point described: before trial treatment. The sample consisted of PBMCs, taken before treatment. This clonotype was sampled from a male donor with rectosigmoid adenocarcinoma. This chain joins TRBV7-2 and TRBJ1-5, with TRBD1 as a possible D gene (5 bases). The DNA for the CDR3 is TGTGCCAGCAGCTTAGAGGGCAGGGTGAATCAGCCCCAGCATTTT. Translation: CASSLEGRVNQPQHF.